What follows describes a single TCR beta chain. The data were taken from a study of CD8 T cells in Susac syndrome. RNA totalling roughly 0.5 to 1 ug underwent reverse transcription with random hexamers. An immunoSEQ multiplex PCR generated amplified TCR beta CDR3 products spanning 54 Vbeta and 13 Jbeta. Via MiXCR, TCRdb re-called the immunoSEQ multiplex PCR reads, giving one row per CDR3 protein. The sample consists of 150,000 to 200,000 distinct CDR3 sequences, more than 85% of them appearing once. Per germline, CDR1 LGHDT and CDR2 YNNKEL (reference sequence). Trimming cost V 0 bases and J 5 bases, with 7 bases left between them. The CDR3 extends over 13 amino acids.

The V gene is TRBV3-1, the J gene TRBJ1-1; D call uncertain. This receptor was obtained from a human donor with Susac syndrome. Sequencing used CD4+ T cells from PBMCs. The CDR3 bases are TGTGCCAGCAGCCAAGAGGAGAGGACTGAAGCTTTCTTT. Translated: CASSQEERTEAFF. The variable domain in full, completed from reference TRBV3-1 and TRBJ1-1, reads DTAVSQTPKYLVTQMGNDKSIKCEQNLGHDTMYWYKQDSKKFLKIMFSYNNKELIINETVPNRFSPKSPDKAHLNLHINSLELGDSAVYFCASSQEERTEAFFGQGTRLTVV.